The 21 T cell receptor beta chains given below trace back to one sample, sequenced in a study of blood T cell repertoires in COVID-19. Produced via immunoSEQ multiplex PCR; TCRdb's table is partial and in-frame only. The top ten clones hold 15% to 20% of a sample with some 52,000 clones, roughly 87% of them seen once. What was sequenced was peripheral blood. All receptors come from a human donor with active COVID-19. The donor label of this sample is uncertain.

The chain links TRBV6-5 to TRBJ1-2, with a possible D match to TRBD1 (6 bases). In germline, CDR1 is MNHEY, CDR2 SVGAGI. This CDR3 is built from 14 residues. V gave up 0 bases and J gave up 7 bases, with 12 bases separating them. The CDR3 spells CASSYSRDIGGYTF. CDR3 DNA: TGTGCCAGCAGTTACTCCCGGGACATTGGTGGCTACACCTTC.

As to this clone: Germline is not matched at one junction end, which may reflect a read error. J is TRBJ2-5 and V is TRBV7-7; 12 nucleotides match TRBD2. Germline V gene lookup returns CDR1 SSHAT and CDR2 FNYEAQ (reference sequence). The CDR3 has 16 residues. The CDR3 region is CASSYQLAGGRETQYF. Written as DNA, the CDR3 is TGTGCTAGCAGCTACCAACTAGCGGGGGGCCGGGAGACCCAGTACTTC.

V is TRBV19 and J is TRBJ1-6; D is uncertain. Germline-derived CDR1 and CDR2 are LNHDA and SQIVND (reference sequence). V was clipped by 3 bases and J by 0 bases, with 24 bases between them. The CDR3 spans 21 residues. CDR3 in amino acids: CASSIRPVSTGSYSYNSPLHF. The CDR3 DNA reads TGTGCCAGTAGTATTAGGCCCGTGAGTACGGGAAGCTACTCCTATAATTCACCCCTCCACTTT.

A few counts support this clone. This chain links TRBV7-9 with TRBJ2-2, with 8 positions matching TRBD1. V lost 5 bases, J lost 13 bases, and 6 bases stayed unmatched. Germline V gene data show CDR1 as SEHNR and CDR2 as FQNEAQ (reference sequence). CDR3 length: 12 residues. Here the CDR3 reads CASSADRGGLFF. CDR3 in DNA: TGTGCCAGCAGCGCCGACAGGGGAGGGCTGTTTTTT.

This sequence joins TRBV6-5 and TRBJ2-5; D gene uncertain. V was cut by 8 bases and J by 3 bases, with 10 bases left in between. Germline V gene data show CDR1 as MNHEY and CDR2 as SVGAGI. CDR3 length equals 12 residues. The CDR3 sequence: CASLGAKETQYF. The CDR3 region has the DNA TGTGCCAGCTTAGGAGCGAAAGAGACCCAGTACTTC.

V is TRBV4-3 and J is TRBJ1-4; D unresolved. The CDR3 totals 13 residues. Germline CDR1 reads LGHNA; CDR2 reads YSLEER. V gave up 6 bases and J gave up 2 bases, with 7 bases separating them. The CDR3 coding sequence is TGCGCCAGCAGTGTTATCACTAATGAAAAACTGTTTTTT. Protein: CASSVITNEKLFF.

The V call is TRBV30, the J call TRBJ1-4, with 7 bases that match TRBD1. V lost 4 bases and J lost 7; bases outside the gene matches: 9. Germline CDR1 reads GTSNPN; CDR2 reads SVGIG (reference sequence). The CDR3 consists of 14 residues. CDR3 sequence: CAWKTGLGTEKLFF. The DNA for the CDR3 is TGTGCCTGGAAGACAGGGCTGGGGACTGAAAAACTGTTTTTT.

The chain has TRBV7-2 and TRBJ2-3; 13 bases fit TRBD2. Germline loops: CDR1 SGHTA, CDR2 FQGNSA. The trim removed 4 bases at V and 0 bases at J, leaving 4 bases unmatched. The CDR3 loop spans 17 amino acids. The CDR3 DNA is TGTGCCAGCAGCTGGGGACTAGCGGGACCTAGCACAGATACGCAGTATTTT. Translating gives CASSWGLAGPSTDTQYF.

The rearrangement joins TRBV5-4 to TRBJ1-2, with D tentatively TRBD1 (6 bases). CDR3 length: 13 amino acids. Germline lookup yields CDR1 SGHNT and CDR2 YYREEE (reference sequence). Trimming took 4 bases from V and 8 from J, leaving 15 bases between them. The CDR3: CASSQWGGEGYTF. The CDR3 DNA is TGTGCCAGCAGCCAATGGGGGGGCGAAGGCTACACCTTC. Variable domain in full (rest from reference TRBV5-4 and TRBJ1-2): ETGVTQSPTHLIKTRGQQVTLRCSSQSGHNTVSWYQQALGQGPQFIFQYYREEENGRGNFPPRFSGLQFPNYSSELNVNALELDDSALYLCASSQWGGEGYTFGSGTRLTVV.

The chain employs TRBV5-4 and TRBJ2-1; 7 bases match TRBD1. CDR3 length: 14 amino acids. V lost 4 bases to trimming and J lost 6 bases; unmatched junction nucleotides: 7. The germline gives CDR1 SGHNT, CDR2 YYREEE (reference sequence). The CDR3 DNA reads as TGTGCCAGCAGCGGGAAGACAGGGCGCAATGAGCAGTTCTTC. Translation gives CASSGKTGRNEQFF.

A word on this clone: One end of the junction does not line up with germline, which may come from a read error. The chain recombines TRBV5-4 with TRBJ2-5; TRBD2 matches 9 bases. The CDR3 is 16 amino acids. Germline loops: CDR1 SGHNT, CDR2 YYREEE (reference sequence). The CDR3 region is CASSARLAGAQKTQYF. CDR3 nucleotides: TGTGCCAGCAGCGCTCGGTTAGCGGGGGCCCAAAAGACCCAGTACTTC.

This clone appeared a few times. As DNA, the CDR3 is TGTGCCAGCTCACTGTCGACAGTATACAATGAGCAGTTCTTC. Protein: CASSLSTVYNEQFF. This rearrangement joins TRBV18 to TRBJ2-1; TRBD1 might be the D (5 bases). V was pared by 4 bases and J by 4 bases, with 11 bases between. This CDR3 contains 14 residues. Per the germline V gene, CDR1 is KGHSH and CDR2 is LQKENI.

This chain joins TRBV11-2 and TRBJ2-1; possible D gene TRBD1, 6 bases. Trimming removed 3 bases from V and 5 bases from J, with 17 bases in between. Germline V gene data show CDR1 as SGHAT and CDR2 as FQNNGV. CDR3 size: 16 residues. CDR3 protein: CASSFIGTKDHNEQFF. The CDR3 DNA reads TGTGCCAGCAGCTTTATCGGGACAAAGGACCACAATGAGCAGTTCTTC.

This sequence joins TRBV28 and TRBJ1-1, with D possibly matching TRBD1 (5 bases). This CDR3 is 16 amino acids long. The V and J ends lost 1 base and 4 bases respectively, with 16 bases between them. Looked up from germline, CDR1 is MDHEN and CDR2 is SYDVKM. The CDR3 region is CASSLLSRGGGTEAFF. CDR3 bases: TGTGCCAGCAGTTTATTATCGCGGGGCGGAGGCACTGAAGCTTTCTTT.

This chain links TRBV27 with TRBJ1-2; no definite D call. The length of the CDR3 is 15 residues. Trimming left V 0 bases short and J 4 bases short, with 12 bases between. Germline assignment: CDR1 MNHEY and CDR2 SMNVEV (reference sequence). The CDR3 is CASSLSSGRLYGYTF. In DNA form, the CDR3 reads TGTGCCAGCAGTTTATCGAGCGGACGGCTCTATGGCTACACCTTC.

There are a few counts of this clone. This rearrangement joins TRBV28 to TRBJ1-3; 7 bases map to TRBD1. The germline gives CDR1 MDHEN, CDR2 SYDVKM. With V trimmed by 5 bases and J by 3 bases, 4 bases remained unmatched. The CDR3 spans 14 residues. Here the CDR3 DNA reads TGTGCCAGCAGTCATCGACAGGGTGGAAACACCATATATTTT. Encoded protein: CASSHRQGGNTIYF.

V is TRBV7-2 and J is TRBJ2-5; D uncertain. The CDR3 loop spans 15 amino acids. CDR1 is SGHTA, CDR2 FQGNSA, per germline. The ends were cut back, 2 bases at V and 5 bases at J, with 15 bases in the middle. The CDR3 here is CASSLLGSLVETQYF. CDR3 nucleotide sequence: TGTGCCAGCAGCTTATTGGGCTCATTAGTGGAGACCCAGTACTTC.

The genes are TRBV2 and TRBJ2-7; weak D call: TRBD1 (6 bases). V dropped 8 bases and J dropped 3 bases, with 14 bases sitting between them. The CDR3 runs to 13 residues. Germline CDR1 is SNHLY and CDR2 is FYNNEI. CDR3 amino acids: CASRQEEDYEQYF. CDR3 bases: TGTGCCAGCCGACAGGAAGAGGACTACGAGCAGTACTTC.

The chain links TRBV5-1 to TRBJ1-6, with a weak D call TRBD1 (6 bases). CDR1 is SGHRS, CDR2 YFSETQ, per germline. Trimming took off 4 bases at V and 7 bases at J, with 9 bases between the two ends. The CDR3 totals 13 residues. CDR3 coding DNA: TGCGCCAGCAGCCCCGGACAGAATTCACCCCTCCACTTT. Protein product: CASSPGQNSPLHF. The full variable domain, rest sourced from reference TRBV5-1 and TRBJ1-6, is KAGVTQTPRYLIKTRGQQVTLSCSPISGHRSVSWYQQTPGQGLQFLFEYFSETQRNKGNFPGRFSGRQFSNSRSEMNVSTLELGDSALYLCASSPGQNSPLHFGNGTRLTVT.

CDR3 in amino acids: CASSGTIGGPGNTIYF. CDR3 sequence (DNA): TGTGCCAGCAGCGGCACCATCGGGGGGCCTGGAAACACCATATATTTT. The rearrangement uses TRBV9 and TRBJ1-3; a weak D match, TRBD1 (6 bases). The germline gives CDR1 SGDLS, CDR2 YYNGEE. V lost 3 bases to trimming and J lost 2 bases, with 15 bases between them. CDR3 size: 16 residues.

V is TRBV4-1 and J is TRBJ1-2, with TRBD1 identical over 8 bases. This CDR3 is 15 amino acids long. Germline CDR1 MGHRA, CDR2 YSYEKL. Trimming at V came to 1 base and at J to 4 bases, leaving 5 bases not matched to a gene. CDR3 region: CASSQATTGGYGYTF. CDR3 bases: TGCGCCAGCAGCCAAGCTACAACAGGGGGCTATGGCTACACCTTC.